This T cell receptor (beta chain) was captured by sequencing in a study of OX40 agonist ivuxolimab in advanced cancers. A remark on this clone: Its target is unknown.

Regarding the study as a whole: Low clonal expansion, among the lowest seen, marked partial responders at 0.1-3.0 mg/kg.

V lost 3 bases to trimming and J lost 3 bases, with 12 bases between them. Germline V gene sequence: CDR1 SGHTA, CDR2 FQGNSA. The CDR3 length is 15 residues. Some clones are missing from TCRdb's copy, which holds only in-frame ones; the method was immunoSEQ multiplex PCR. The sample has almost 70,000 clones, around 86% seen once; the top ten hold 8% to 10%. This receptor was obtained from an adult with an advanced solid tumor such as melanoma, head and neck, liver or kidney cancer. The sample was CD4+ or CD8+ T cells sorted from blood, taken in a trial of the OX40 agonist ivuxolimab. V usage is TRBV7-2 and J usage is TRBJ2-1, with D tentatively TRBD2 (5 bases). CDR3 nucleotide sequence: TGTGCCAGCAGCTTTTCGAGCGGTAACTACAATGAGCAGTTCTTC. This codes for CASSFSSGNYNEQFF.